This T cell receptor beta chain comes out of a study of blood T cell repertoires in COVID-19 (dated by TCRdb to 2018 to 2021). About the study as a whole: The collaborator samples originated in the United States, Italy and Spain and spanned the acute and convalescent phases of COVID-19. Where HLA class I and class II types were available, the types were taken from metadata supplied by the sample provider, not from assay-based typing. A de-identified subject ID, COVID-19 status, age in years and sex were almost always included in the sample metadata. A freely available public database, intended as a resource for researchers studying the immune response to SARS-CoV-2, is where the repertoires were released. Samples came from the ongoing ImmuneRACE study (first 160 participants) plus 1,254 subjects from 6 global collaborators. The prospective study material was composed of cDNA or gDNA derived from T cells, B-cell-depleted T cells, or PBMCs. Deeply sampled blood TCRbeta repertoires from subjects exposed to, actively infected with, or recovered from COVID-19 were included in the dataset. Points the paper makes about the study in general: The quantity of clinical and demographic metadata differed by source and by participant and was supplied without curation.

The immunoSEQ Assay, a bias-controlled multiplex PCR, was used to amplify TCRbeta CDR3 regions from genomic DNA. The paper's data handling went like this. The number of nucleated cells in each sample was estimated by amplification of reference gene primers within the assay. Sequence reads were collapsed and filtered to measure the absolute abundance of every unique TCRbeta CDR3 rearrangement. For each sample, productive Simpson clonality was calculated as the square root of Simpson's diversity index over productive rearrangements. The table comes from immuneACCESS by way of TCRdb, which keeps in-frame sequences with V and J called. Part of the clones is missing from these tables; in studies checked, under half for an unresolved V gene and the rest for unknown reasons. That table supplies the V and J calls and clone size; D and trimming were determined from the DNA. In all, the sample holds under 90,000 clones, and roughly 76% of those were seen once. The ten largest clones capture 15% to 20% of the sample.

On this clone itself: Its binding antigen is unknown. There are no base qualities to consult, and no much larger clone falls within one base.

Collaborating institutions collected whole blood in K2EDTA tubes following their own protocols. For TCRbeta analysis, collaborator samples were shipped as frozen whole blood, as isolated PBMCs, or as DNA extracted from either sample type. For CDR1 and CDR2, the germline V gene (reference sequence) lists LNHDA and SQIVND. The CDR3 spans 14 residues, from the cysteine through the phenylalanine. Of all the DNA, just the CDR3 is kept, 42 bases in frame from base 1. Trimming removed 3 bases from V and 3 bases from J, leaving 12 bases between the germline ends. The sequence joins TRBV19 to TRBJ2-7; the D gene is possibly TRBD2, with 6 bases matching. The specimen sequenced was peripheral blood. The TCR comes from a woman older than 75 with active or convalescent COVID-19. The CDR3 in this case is CASSIAREDYEQYF. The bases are TGTGCCAGTAGTATCGCCAGGGAGGACTACGAGCAGTACTTC.